A single sample gave rise to the 29 T cell receptor beta chains below, sequenced in a study of human T cells and chemical hapten exposure. The sample's time point: pre-sensitization, week 0. Treatment here: therapeutic diphenylcyclopropenone sensitization with weekly scalp DPC. TCRdb reanalysed the RACE reads using MiXCR and keeps one entry per CDR3 protein. This table holds 250,000 or so distinct CDR3 sequences, 7% to 10% found once. Sequencing was performed on whole blood, taken in connection with sensitization to the hapten diphenylcyclopropenone (DPC). These receptors came from a woman between 40 and 55 years old with alopecia areata. Some clones in this sample may be carry-over from other donors' samples.

This clonotype showed up just a few times. The chain uses TRBV12-3 or TRBV12-4 and TRBJ2-7; tentative D call: TRBD1 (5 bases). The CDR3 has 14 amino acids. Trimming pared 3 bases from V and 4 bases from J, leaving 13 bases between. CDR3 in DNA: TGTGCCAGCAGTTTCCCCAGGGTTCCTTACGAGCAGTACTTC. Protein sequence: CASSFPRVPYEQYF.

This clonotype was recorded a few times. This chain connects TRBV6-5 to TRBJ2-7; 7 bases are a match to TRBD1. The CDR3 is made up of 14 amino acids. The germline V gene has CDR1 MNHEY and CDR2 SVGAGI. The ends lost 2 bases at V and 0 bases at J; junction bases unmatched: 1. The CDR3 DNA sequence: TGTGCCAGCAGTTACGGACAGGACTCCTACGAGCAGTACTTC. Translated: CASSYGQDSYEQYF.

This clonotype has only a few counts. The J gene is TRBJ1-1, the V gene TRBV28; D gene ambiguous. Trimming removed 7 bases at V and 11 bases at J, with 14 bases between. Germline loops: CDR1 MDHEN, CDR2 SYDVKM. The CDR3 spans 11 residues. The CDR3 DNA reads as TGTGCCAGCAACTCTGCTCGAGGGGCTTTCTTT. Translating it yields CASNSARGAFF.

Worth noting for this clonotype: A read error may be the cause here, since a much bigger clone is one base away. In nucleotides, the CDR3 is TGTGCCAGCAGCGTAGGGGACAATCAGACCCAGCATTTT. Translation gives CASSVGDNQTQHF. The rearrangement joins TRBV9 to TRBJ1-5; D perhaps matches TRBD1 (6 bases). The CDR3 has 13 residues. The germline CDR1 and CDR2 sequences are SGDLS and YYNGEE.

This clonotype was detected only a few times. V usage is TRBV5-1 and J usage is TRBJ2-5; D call uncertain. The germline gives CDR1 SGHRS, CDR2 YFSETQ. This CDR3 contains 15 residues. Trimming took 5 bases from V and 4 from J, leaving 18 bases between them. The CDR3 reads CASRSSPQRGETQYF. In DNA form, the CDR3 reads TGCGCCAGCAGGTCCTCGCCCCAGAGAGGAGAGACCCAGTACTTC.

The table lists this clonotype with a few counts. The V call is TRBV5-1, the J call TRBJ2-2; TRBD1 agrees at 7 bases. Germline V gene lookup returns CDR1 SGHRS and CDR2 YFSETQ. The V segment lost 0 bases and the J segment 6 bases; nucleotides outside the gene matches: 5. CDR3 length equals 15 residues. CDR3 sequence (DNA): TGCGCCAGCAGCTTGGATGCAGGACAGGCCGGGGAGCTGTTTTTT. It is translated as CASSLDAGQAGELFF.

This clonotype turned up a few times. The chain uses TRBV24-1 and TRBJ2-2, with unresolved D. V lost 9 bases and J lost 1, with 11 bases in between. This CDR3 has 14 amino acids. Germline V lookup: CDR1 KGHDR, CDR2 SFDVKD. CDR3 sequence (DNA): TGTGCCACCTCTCCGTCGCGGAACACCGGGGAGCTGTTTTTT. Translating it yields CATSPSRNTGELFF.

This clonotype has only a few counts. This chain joins TRBV3-1 and TRBJ2-3; D possibly corresponds to TRBD2 (6 bases). The CDR3 runs to 16 residues. Per the germline V gene, CDR1 is LGHDT and CDR2 is YNNKEL (reference sequence). Trimming stripped 4 bases from V and 0 bases from J, with 14 bases between. The CDR3 DNA is TGTGCCAGCAGCCCTGGGACTGCATCTAGCACAGATACGCAGTATTTT. Its protein product is CASSPGTASSTDTQYF.

This clonotype has a handful of counts. V usage is TRBV28 and J usage is TRBJ2-2; possible D gene TRBD2, 5 bases. Germline V gives CDR1 MDHEN, CDR2 SYDVKM. The CDR3 has 14 amino acids. Trimming removed 2 bases at V and 5 bases at J, with 9 bases between. CDR3 protein: CASSLIPGTGELFF. CDR3 sequence (DNA): TGTGCCAGCAGTTTAATTCCGGGAACCGGGGAGCTGTTTTTT.

The rearrangement uses TRBV7-9 and TRBJ2-6, with a tentative D call TRBD1 (5 bases). The V gene lost 5 bases and the J gene lost 0 bases, with 11 bases spanning the gap. The CDR3 spans 16 residues. Per germline, CDR1 SEHNR and CDR2 FQNEAQ (reference sequence). In DNA form, the CDR3 reads TGTGCCAGCAGCCCCCAGGGCTACTCTGGGGCCAACGTCCTGACTTTC. Translated: CASSPQGYSGANVLTF.

This clonotype came up a few times. This chain connects TRBV18 to TRBJ2-1, with D tentatively TRBD2 (5 bases). Germline CDR1 reads KGHSH; CDR2 reads LQKENI. Trimming pared 4 bases from V and 10 bases from J, leaving 17 bases between. The CDR3 contains 14 residues. The CDR3 spells CASSLDRSVGEQFF. CDR3 nucleotides: TGTGCCAGCTCACTAGACCGTAGCGTCGGCGAGCAGTTCTTC. The entire variable domain, with the rest obtained from reference TRBV18 and TRBJ2-1, is as follows: NAGVMQNPRHLVRRRGQEARLRCSPMKGHSHVYWYRQLPEEGLKFMVYLQKENIIDESGMPKERFSAEFPKEGPSILRIQQVVRGDSAAYFCASSLDRSVGEQFFGPGTRLTVL.

The chain employs TRBV11-2 and TRBJ2-3; D gene unclear. The V end lost 1 base, the J end lost 8 bases, and 13 bases lay between the germline ends. This CDR3 has 14 amino acids. Looked up from germline, CDR1 is SGHAT and CDR2 is FQNNGV. This chain's CDR3 is CASSLGGDLGTQYF. CDR3 nucleotide sequence: TGTGCCAGCAGCTTAGGAGGTGACCTGGGTACGCAGTATTTT.

The V gene is TRBV6-5, the J gene TRBJ1-2; TRBD1 might be the D (5 bases). In germline, CDR1 is MNHEY, CDR2 SVGAGI. This CDR3 region has 15 residues. The germline V and J ends were trimmed by 2 bases and 4 bases, with 14 bases remaining between them. CDR3 sequence (DNA): TGTGCCAGCAGTTACCGCCCCCAGGGAGGCTATGGCTACACCTTC. Translation gives CASSYRPQGGYGYTF.

This chain uses TRBV20-1 with TRBJ2-5, with unresolved D. CDR3 length: 15 amino acids. Trimming stripped 3 bases from V and 2 bases from J, with 16 bases between. CDR1 and CDR2 (germline): DFQATT, SNEGSKA (reference sequence). Here the CDR3 DNA reads TGCAGTGCTAGTGTACTGACATATGAGCAAGAGACCCAGTACTTC. Amino acids: CSASVLTYEQETQYF.

The chain uses TRBV20-1 and TRBJ1-1; possible D gene TRBD1, 6 bases. The germline CDR1 and CDR2 sequences are DFQATT and SNEGSKA (reference sequence). V lost 5 bases to trimming and J lost 2 bases, with 15 bases between them. This CDR3 comprises 14 residues. As DNA, the CDR3 is TGCAGTGCTTGTCTGGGGGGGGGCAACACTGAAGCTTTCTTT. Translated: CSACLGGGNTEAFF.

This clonotype was seen only a few times. The chain recombines TRBV4-1 with TRBJ2-1; 7 nucleotides match TRBD2. The germline V gene encodes CDR1 MGHRA and CDR2 YSYEKL. This CDR3 spans 18 amino acids. The trim removed 0 bases at V and 8 bases at J, leaving 16 bases unmatched. The CDR3 protein is CASSQETIGTIRAYEQFF. The CDR3 DNA sequence: TGCGCCAGCAGCCAAGAGACGATCGGGACTATTAGGGCCTATGAGCAGTTCTTC.

This clonotype occurred a few times. This chain uses TRBV12-3 or TRBV12-4 with TRBJ2-7; TRBD1 agrees at 8 bases. The V and J ends lost 2 bases and 6 bases, in that order; junction bases with no gene match: 6. This CDR3 is 14 amino acids long. The CDR3 nucleotides are TGTGCCAGCAGTTTACGGCAGGGGGCTTCCGAGCAGTACTTC. Translation: CASSLRQGASEQYF.

The V call is TRBV5-1, the J call TRBJ1-1, with 7 nucleotides matching TRBD1. V was pared by 3 bases and J by 1 base, with 3 bases of the junction left unmatched. The CDR3 spans 14 residues. Germline assignment: CDR1 SGHRS and CDR2 YFSETQ. The CDR3 protein is CASSWGQRNTEAFF. For the CDR3, the DNA is TGCGCCAGCAGCTGGGGACAGAGGAACACTGAAGCTTTCTTT.

This clonotype occurred many times. The chain is built from TRBV27 and TRBJ2-1, with a possible D match to TRBD1 (7 bases). Germline V gene data show CDR1 as MNHEY and CDR2 as SMNVEV (reference sequence). There are 14 residues in the CDR3. V lost 0 bases and J 13 bases, leaving 16 bases between the germline ends. The CDR3 reads CASSLSGGSGGQFF. Written as DNA, the CDR3 is TGTGCCAGCAGTTTATCTGGGGGGTCAGGGGGACAGTTCTTC.

In its sample, this clonotype was seen many times. The V and J genes are TRBV7-3 and TRBJ2-7; TRBD1 matches 9 bases. The CDR3 sequence is 15 residues long. V lost 5 bases to trimming and J lost 5 bases; unmatched junction nucleotides: 10. In germline, CDR1 is SGHTA, CDR2 FQGTGA. The CDR3 sequence is CASSQTGTGPHEQYF. In nucleotides, the CDR3 is TGTGCCAGCAGCCAGACCGGGACAGGGCCCCACGAGCAGTACTTC. Filled out from reference TRBV7-3 and TRBJ2-7, the complete variable domain reads GAGVSQTPSNKVTEKGKYVELRCDPISGHTALYWYRQSLGQGPEFLIYFQGTGAADDSGLPNDRFFAVRPEGSVSTLKIQRTERGDSAVYLCASSQTGTGPHEQYFGPGTRLTVT.

The chain has TRBV7-6 and TRBJ1-1; D is ambiguous. The CDR3 has 14 residues. The V gene's germline CDR1 is SGHVS and CDR2 FNYEAQ. Between the trimmed V and J ends, which lost 5 bases and 1 base, there was a span of 11 bases. The CDR3 DNA reads as TGTGCCAGCAGCCAACAACCTGGGAACACTGAAGCTTTCTTT. This codes for CASSQQPGNTEAFF.

Many counts were recorded for this clonotype. The CDR3 DNA reads TGCAGTGCCATTAACCGGGCCGCCCGAGATACGCAGTATTTT. Translation: CSAINRAARDTQYF. The chain links TRBV20-1 to TRBJ2-3, with D uncertain. Germline lookup yields CDR1 DFQATT and CDR2 SNEGSKA (reference sequence). The CDR3 spans 14 residues. With 6 bases removed from V and 5 bases from J, the gap between germline ends came to 18 bases.

The chain joins TRBV11-2 to TRBJ1-4; D ambiguous. This CDR3 spans 15 amino acids. Germline CDR1 reads SGHAT; CDR2 reads FQNNGV. The V end was cut by 6 bases, the J end by 1 base, with 12 bases between. CDR3 nucleotide sequence: TGTGCCAGCAGTCCCGGGCGGGTAACTAATGAAAAACTGTTTTTT. Amino acids: CASSPGRVTNEKLFF.

The chain carries TRBV30 and TRBJ2-3; D not certain. Per germline, CDR1 GTSNPN and CDR2 SVGIG (reference sequence). CDR3 length: 14 residues. V was cut by 2 bases and J by 2 bases, with 11 bases left in between. The CDR3 reads CAWSPGVATDTQYF. CDR3 DNA: TGTGCCTGGAGTCCCGGCGTCGCCACAGATACGCAGTATTTT.

CDR3 region: CASSWQGPYEQYF. Here the CDR3 DNA reads TGTGCCAGCAGTTGGCAGGGGCCCTACGAGCAGTACTTC. The chain links TRBV27 to TRBJ2-7; D possibly corresponds to TRBD1 (6 bases). The CDR3 contains 13 residues. The germline V and J ends were trimmed by 4 bases and 2 bases, with 9 bases remaining between them. In germline, CDR1 is MNHEY, CDR2 SMNVEV (reference sequence).

The chain employs TRBV10-3 and TRBJ2-7, with 7 bases matching TRBD1. Germline CDR1 is ENHRY and CDR2 is SYGVKD. Losses at the gene ends were 5 bases for V and 0 bases for J; bases not matched to a gene: 1. The CDR3 is 13 amino acids. This chain's CDR3 is CAISRTGSYEQYF. The CDR3 DNA follows: TGTGCCATCAGTAGGACAGGCTCCTACGAGCAGTACTTC.

This clonotype was recorded many times. The genes are TRBV10-3 and TRBJ2-5, with 7 positions matching TRBD2. J gave up 1 base and V 8 bases, and 4 bases lay outside the gene matches. The germline V gene has CDR1 ENHRY and CDR2 SYGVKD. CDR3 size: 13 residues. As DNA, the CDR3 is TGTGCCATCCGCTCTAGCGGCCAAGAGACCCAGTACTTC. Translating gives CAIRSSGQETQYF.

This clonotype turned up a few times. This chain uses TRBV7-3 with TRBJ2-1, with a weak D call TRBD2 (5 bases). Trimming shortened V by 7 bases and J by 2 bases, and 12 bases separated the two germline ends. The germline CDR1 and CDR2 sequences are SGHTA and FQGTGA. The CDR3 length is 14 residues. The DNA of the CDR3 is TGTGCCAGCAAACGGGATTCGGCCTACAATGAGCAGTTCTTC. Translation: CASKRDSAYNEQFF.

The chain links TRBV6-2 or TRBV6-3 to TRBJ1-1; D remains ambiguous. Trimming removed 2 bases from V and 0 bases from J, with 7 bases in between. Germline loops: CDR1 MNHEY, CDR2 SVGEGT. This CDR3 is 14 amino acids long. CDR3 coding DNA: TGTGCCAGCAGTTACCTGGTCCTGAACACTGAAGCTTTCTTT. It yields the protein CASSYLVLNTEAFF.